A selection of T cell receptor beta chains follows, all from one sample in a study of CD8 T cells in ankylosing spondylitis. Via MiXCR, TCRdb re-called the 5' RACE reads, giving one row per CDR3 protein. Seen here are approximately 350,000 distinct CDR3 sequences, approximately 14% observed once, and the top ten hold about 1.1%. The sequencing input was blood, either unsorted or a sorted T cell fraction (not recorded which). The receptors here all came from a male donor with ankylosing spondylitis or in good health (not recorded which). Both conserved end residues are part of each CDR3. The D gene is left open where the match is weak. Rows may omit the clone size; those that give it use once, few, many or a size class.

>NA|TRBJ2-1|TRBV25-1|many|15
CASSEPALGRNEQFF
TGTGCCAGCAGTGAGCCCGCCTTGGGACGGAATGAGCAGTTCTTC
>NA|TRBJ2-1|TRBV20-1|NA|16
CSARDIVQGGYNEQFF
TGCAGTGCTAGAGATATCGTGCAGGGGGGTTACAATGAGCAGTTCTTC
>NA|TRBJ2-5|TRBV5-1|NA|13
CASSLDHLETQYF
TGCGCCAGCAGCTTGGATCACTTAGAGACCCAGTACTTC
>NA|TRBJ2-7|TRBV5-1|few|14
CASSLNPGSYEQYF
TGCGCCAGCAGCTTGAACCCGGGGAGCTACGAGCAGTACTTC
>TRBD1|TRBJ2-5|TRBV5-1|many|15
CASSLVGQAQETQYF
TGCGCCAGCAGCTTGGTAGGACAGGCCCAAGAGACCCAGTACTTC
>TRBD2|TRBJ2-7|TRBV10-3|NA|14
CAISDTSGPYEQYF
TGTGCCATCAGTGACACTAGCGGCCCCTACGAGCAGTACTTC
>TRBD2|TRBJ2-5|TRBV5-1|few|16
CASSVPRGGGQETQYF
TGCGCCAGCAGCGTTCCTCGTGGGGGAGGGCAAGAGACCCAGTACTTC
>TRBD2|TRBJ2-1|TRBV18|few|15
CASSPLAGGSDEQFF
TGTGCCAGCTCACCACTAGCGGGGGGTTCTGATGAGCAGTTCTTC
>NA|TRBJ1-1|TRBV18|many|16
CASSSPWGGYNTEAFF
TGTGCCAGCTCATCGCCCTGGGGAGGATACAACACTGAAGCTTTCTTT
>NA|TRBJ2-1|TRBV20-1|few|15
CSARLGPSSYNEQFF
TGCAGTGCTAGACTTGGGCCGAGCTCCTACAATGAGCAGTTCTTC
>NA|TRBJ2-1|TRBV7-2|NA|14
CASSSLTFYNEQFF
TGTGCCAGCAGCTCCCTGACTTTTTACAATGAGCAGTTCTTC
>NA|TRBJ2-5|TRBV19|NA|12
CASRGAVETQYF
TGTGCCAGTAGGGGAGCGGTAGAGACCCAGTACTTC
>NA|TRBJ2-1|TRBV5-1|NA|15
CASSLEQGSINEQFF
TGCGCCAGCAGCTTGGAACAGGGATCCATAAATGAGCAGTTCTTC
>NA|TRBJ2-4|TRBV4-1|many|15
CASSQVDLESNIQYF
TGCGCCAGCAGCCAAGTCGATCTAGAATCAAACATTCAGTACTTC
>TRBD1|TRBJ1-1|TRBV10-3|NA|14
CAITATGADTEAFF
TGTGCCATCACTGCGACAGGGGCGGACACTGAAGCTTTCTTT
>NA|TRBJ2-3|TRBV5-1|few|15
CASSLKGGSTDTQYF
TGCGCCAGCAGCTTAAAGGGTGGAAGCACAGATACGCAGTATTTT
>TRBD2|TRBJ2-1|TRBV5-1|NA|15
CASSQMTSGSDEQFF
TGCGCCAGCAGCCAGATGACTAGCGGGAGTGATGAGCAGTTCTTC
>TRBD2|TRBJ2-1|TRBV6-5|few|19
CASSSWTSGRYHSYNEQFF
TGTGCCAGCAGTTCCTGGACTAGCGGGAGGTACCACTCCTACAATGAGCAGTTCTTC
>TRBD2|TRBJ2-1|TRBV12-3/TRBV12-4|NA|15
CASSAGTSGSSEQFF
TGTGCCAGCAGCGCTGGGACTAGCGGGAGCAGCGAGCAGTTCTTC
>NA|TRBJ2-2|TRBV11-3|few|15
CASSSEGGNFGELFF
TGTGCCAGCAGCTCCGAAGGGGGAAATTTCGGGGAGCTGTTTTTT
>TRBD1|TRBJ2-2|TRBV9|few|16
CASSVHGQGYTGELFF
TGTGCCAGCAGCGTCCATGGACAGGGCTACACCGGGGAGCTGTTTTTT
>TRBD1|TRBJ2-7|TRBV10-3|NA|13
CAIGQGLTREQYF
TGTGCCATCGGACAGGGCCTAACTCGCGAGCAGTACTTC
>NA|TRBJ2-7|TRBV5-1|few|18
CASSSPFQSAELTNEQYF
TGCGCCAGCAGCTCACCGTTTCAATCAGCGGAGCTTACGAACGAGCAGTACTTC
>NA|TRBJ2-2|TRBV15|few|16
CATLLGTGSVTGELFF
TGTGCCACTCTATTGGGAACAGGGTCGGTCACCGGGGAGCTGTTTTTT
>NA|TRBJ1-1|TRBV12-3/TRBV12-4|few|14
CASSFRGPTTEAFF
TGTGCCAGCAGCTTTCGCGGGCCGACCACTGAAGCTTTCTTT
>TRBD2|TRBJ2-5|TRBV6-1|NA|14
CASKGLGARKTLYF
TGTGCCAGCAAGGGACTAGGGGCGCGGAAGACCCTGTACTTC
>NA|TRBJ1-1|TRBV5-5|many|14
CASSPPRLNTEAFF
TGTGCCAGCAGCCCCCCCAGACTGAACACTGAAGCTTTCTTT
>NA|TRBJ2-3|TRBV29-1|NA|14
CSVGERWGTDTHYF
TGCAGCGTTGGAGAACGCTGGGGCACAGATACGCACTATTTT
>NA|TRBJ1-1|TRBV7-9|few|15
CASSPPGALGTEAFF
TGTGCCAGCAGCCCCCCAGGGGCTTTGGGCACTGAAGCTTTCTTT
>NA|TRBJ2-3|TRBV11-3|few|12
CASSSSGDTQYF
TGTGCCAGCAGCTCGTCAGGAGATACGCAGTATTTT